The clone carrying this TCR beta chain was seen ten or more times. This record comes from a study of shared clonotypes between healthy human individuals. Study details: Contributing individuals were two females and a few males aged 18 to 49.

TCRdb's table, derived via immunoSEQ multiplex PCR, lists solely in-frame clones and lacks some. The table has fewer than 600,000 clones, 79% seen once. Germline assignment: CDR1 LGHNA and CDR2 YSLEER. Trimming left V 3 bases short and J 0 bases short, with 9 bases between. The CDR3 length is 15 residues. J is TRBJ1-3 and V is TRBV4-3, with unresolved D. Sequenced sample: PBMCs. The sequence was obtained from a woman aged 35 to 49 in good health. Some clones in this sample may be carry-over from other donors' samples. The CDR3 spells CASSQTYSSGNTIYF. CDR3 DNA sequence: TGCGCCAGCAGCCAGACCTATAGCTCTGGAAACACCATATATTTT.